The next 27 T cell receptor beta chains were all read from a single sample in a study of control samples from healthy donors and cancer patients. Assay: immunoSEQ multiplex PCR; the TCRdb copy retains only in-frame clones and omits some. The table lists about 120,000 clones, roughly 90% of them singletons. Sequences were obtained from blood. These receptors were collected from a man aged 50-59 years in good health.

The chain carries TRBV18 and TRBJ2-7; D gene unclear. The CDR3 consists of 14 residues. V dropped 3 bases and J dropped 2 bases, with 11 bases sitting between them. Germline CDR1 KGHSH, CDR2 LQKENI. The DNA for the CDR3 is TGTGCCAGCTCACCTCAGCAGGCAGCCTACGAGCAGTACTTC. This gives the protein CASSPQQAAYEQYF.

The genes are TRBV12-5 and TRBJ2-1, with D perhaps matching TRBD1 or TRBD2 (6 bases each). The V and J ends lost 5 bases and 4 bases respectively, with 15 bases between them. This CDR3 is built from 15 residues. In germline, CDR1 is LGHNT, CDR2 FRNRAP. The CDR3 sequence is CASGGAGGQYNEQFF. The CDR3, as DNA: TGTGCTAGTGGTGGGGCCGGGGGCCAGTACAATGAGCAGTTCTTC.

V is TRBV21-1 and J is TRBJ2-5; TRBD2, the table's D call, was not compared with the DNA. TRBV21-1 constitutes a pseudogene. This CDR3 region has 11 residues. CDR3 in amino acids: CASLHGETQYF. In DNA form, the CDR3 reads TGTGCCAGCTTACACGGGGAGACCCAGTACTTC.

The chain carries TRBV5-6 and TRBJ2-1; possibly TRBD1 for D (5 bases). V lost 0 bases, J lost 3 bases, and 7 bases lay in between. CDR3 size: 14 residues. Germline CDR1 reads SGHDT; CDR2 reads YYEEEE. CDR3 nucleotides: TGTGCCAGCAGCTTGGTTACAGGCTACAATGAGCAGTTCTTC. This encodes CASSLVTGYNEQFF.

CDR3 coding DNA: TGTGCCAGCAGCTTATATCGGGGGGGCTACACCTTC. Protein sequence: CASSLYRGGYTF. This sequence joins TRBV5-6 and TRBJ1-2; D is possibly TRBD1 (5 bases). CDR3 length: 12 residues. Trimming pared 2 bases from V and 8 bases from J, leaving 10 bases between. CDR1 and CDR2 (germline): SGHDT, YYEEEE.

V and J are TRBV2 and TRBJ1-1; no firm D call. Germline lookup yields CDR1 SNHLY and CDR2 FYNNEI. The V end was cut by 2 bases, the J end by 1 base, with 14 bases between. CDR3 length: 16 amino acids. The CDR3 reads CASSELADNPNTEAFF. The DNA of the CDR3 is TGTGCCAGCAGTGAACTGGCAGATAATCCGAACACTGAAGCTTTCTTT.

The V gene is TRBV2, the J gene TRBJ2-1, with D hard to call. Trimming shortened V by 3 bases and J by 7 bases, and 13 bases separated the two germline ends. In germline, CDR1 is SNHLY, CDR2 FYNNEI. CDR3 length equals 14 residues. CDR3 coding DNA: TGTGCCAGCAGTGAGACCGCGACAAAAAATGAGCAGTTCTTC. Translated: CASSETATKNEQFF.

The chain couples TRBV7-2 to TRBJ2-1; 10 bases line up with TRBD2. Trimming removed 1 base from V and 3 bases from J; junction bases left unmatched: 12. CDR3 length: 19 residues. The germline CDR1 and CDR2 sequences are SGHTA and FQGNSA. The CDR3 region has the DNA TGTGCCAGCAGCTTAGTCGCGAGCGGGGGGGCCGGGAGCTACAATGAGCAGTTCTTC. Protein sequence: CASSLVASGGAGSYNEQFF.

As DNA, the CDR3 is TGTGCCAGCAGCCAAGATGTGCGGACAGACTTGAACACTGAAGCTTTCTTT. This codes for CASSQDVRTDLNTEAFF. The chain joins TRBV3-1 (or the pseudogene TRBV3-2) to TRBJ1-1, with D possibly being TRBD1 (6 bases). The germline V gene has CDR1 LGHDT and CDR2 YNNKEL (reference sequence). V was clipped by 0 bases and J by 0 bases, with 14 bases between them. CDR3 length equals 17 residues.

The chain has TRBV7-2 and TRBJ1-2; 7 positions match TRBD1. The V and J ends lost 4 bases and 1 base, in that order; junction bases with no gene match: 6. CDR3 length: 15 residues. Looked up from germline, CDR1 is SGHTA and CDR2 is FQGNSA. The CDR3 reads CASSSGTVFNYGYTF. The CDR3 coding sequence is TGTGCCAGCAGCTCCGGGACAGTTTTTAACTATGGCTACACCTTC. Full variable domain (remainder filled in from reference TRBV7-2 and TRBJ1-2): GAGVSQSPSNKVTEKGKDVELRCDPISGHTALYWYRQSLGQGLEFLIYFQGNSAPDKSGLPSDRFSAERTGGSVSTLTIQRTQQEDSAVYLCASSSGTVFNYGYTFGSGTRLTVV.

The chain uses TRBV24-1 and TRBJ2-2; the match to TRBD1 covers 10 bases. The CDR3 sequence is 15 residues long. Germline CDR1 is KGHDR and CDR2 is SFDVKD. Trimming at V came to 11 bases and at J to 6 bases, leaving 11 bases not matched to a gene. The CDR3 sequence: CASATGGAESGELFF. CDR3 nucleotide sequence: TGTGCCAGTGCGACAGGGGGCGCGGAGTCCGGGGAGCTGTTTTTT.

This rearrangement joins TRBV27 to TRBJ2-7, with a possible D match to TRBD1 (5 bases). V was shortened by 4 bases and J by 0 bases, with 22 bases between the two germline ends. Germline CDR1 is MNHEY and CDR2 is SMNVEV (reference sequence). The CDR3 consists of 18 residues. CDR3 coding DNA: TGTGCCAGCAGTTCGCGCCCTATCCTTAGGGGCTTCTCCTACGAGCAGTACTTC. Translation: CASSSRPILRGFSYEQYF.

The gene calls are TRBV12-3 or TRBV12-4 and TRBJ2-7; D is possibly TRBD1 (5 bases). Between the trimmed V and J ends, which lost 3 bases and 4 bases, there was a span of 10 bases. CDR3 length: 13 amino acids. The DNA of the CDR3 is TGTGCCAGCAGTTTCCTCAGGGTTTACGAGCAGTACTTC. It specifies CASSFLRVYEQYF.

The V and J genes are TRBV5-1 and TRBJ2-7; 8 bases fit TRBD1. The CDR3 is 15 residues long. The V gene end was trimmed by 2 bases and the J gene end by 5 bases; junction bases not matched to a gene: 9. Germline CDR1 and CDR2: SGHRS and YFSETQ. The CDR3 DNA follows: TGCGCCAGCAGCTTCGGTCCGACAGGGGAGGACGAGCAGTACTTC. The encoded protein is CASSFGPTGEDEQYF. The full variable domain, completed using reference TRBV5-1 and TRBJ2-7, is KAGVTQTPRYLIKTRGQQVTLSCSPISGHRSVSWYQQTPGQGLQFLFEYFSETQRNKGNFPGRFSGRQFSNSRSEMNVSTLELGDSALYLCASSFGPTGEDEQYFGPGTRLTVT.

This chain joins TRBV6-5 and TRBJ2-3; 8 nucleotides align to TRBD2. The V segment lost 6 bases and the J segment 8 bases; nucleotides outside the gene matches: 4. Germline CDR1 and CDR2: MNHEY and SVGAGI. CDR3 length: 12 residues. CDR3 sequence: CASRGLGATQYF. As DNA, the CDR3 is TGTGCCAGCAGGGGACTAGGAGCTACGCAGTATTTT.

This clone was seen a single time. The genes are TRBV12-3 or TRBV12-4 and TRBJ1-2; D may be TRBD1 (5 bases). The CDR3 is 12 amino acids. V shed 4 bases and J shed 4 bases, with 7 bases lying between them. CDR3 in amino acids: CASSSGSYGYTF. In DNA, the CDR3 is TGTGCCAGCAGTTCAGGGAGCTATGGCTACACCTTC.

This chain connects TRBV12-3 or TRBV12-4 to TRBJ1-2; no clear D. With 7 bases removed from V and 1 base from J, the gap between germline ends came to 10 bases. The length of the CDR3 is 13 residues. DNA of the CDR3: TGTGCCAGCACCCCCGGAGGTAACTATGGCTACACCTTC. It is translated as CASTPGGNYGYTF.

The chain combines TRBV6-5 with TRBJ1-1, with 7 bases fitting TRBD1. V shed 5 bases and J 4 bases; nucleotides not matched to a gene: 10. The CDR3 runs 15 residues. Germline CDR1 is MNHEY and CDR2 is SVGAGI. The DNA for the CDR3 is TGTGCCAGCAGTACCAAGACAGGGTGGGGCACTGAAGCTTTCTTT. It codes for CASSTKTGWGTEAFF.

The rearrangement joins TRBV11-3 to TRBJ2-5; D possibly matches TRBD1 or TRBD2 (6 bases each). The ends were cut back, 6 bases at V and 2 bases at J, with 22 bases in the middle. The germline gives CDR1 SGHNT, CDR2 YENEEA. The CDR3 is 17 amino acids. This CDR3 is CASSCVLGGSPQETQYF. The CDR3 nucleotides read TGTGCCAGCAGTTGTGTTCTGGGGGGCAGCCCTCAAGAGACCCAGTACTTC. Based on the CDR3 plus reference TRBV11-3 and TRBJ2-5, the full variable domain is EAGVVQSPRYKIIEKKQPVAFWCNPISGHNTLYWYLQNLGQGPELLIRYENEEAVDDSQLPKDRFSAERLKGVDSTLKIQPAELGDSAVYLCASSCVLGGSPQETQYFGPGTRLLVL.

The V gene is TRBV6-5, the J gene TRBJ1-6; D may be TRBD1 (5 bases). The germline CDR1 and CDR2 sequences are MNHEY and SVGAGI. This CDR3 region has 12 residues. Trimming left V 6 bases short and J 9 bases short, with 9 bases between. The CDR3 spells CASSGGRSPLHF. The CDR3 bases are TGTGCCAGCAGCGGGGGACGTTCACCCCTCCACTTT.

The V call is TRBV30, the J call TRBJ2-5; no firm D call. Trimming shortened V by 0 bases and J by 4 bases, and 9 bases separated the two germline ends. The germline CDR1 and CDR2 sequences are GTSNPN and SVGIG (reference sequence). The CDR3 has 13 amino acids. The CDR3 sequence: CAWSVNTRETQYF. In DNA, the CDR3 is TGTGCCTGGAGTGTAAACACGAGAGAGACCCAGTACTTC.

DNA of the CDR3: TGTGCCAGCAGTTACTTCTCCCAACAGGGGAAGCAGTTCTTC. Translation gives CASSYFSQQGKQFF. V is TRBV6-5 and J is TRBJ2-1, with 7 nucleotides matching TRBD1. Losses at the gene ends were 1 base for V and 11 bases for J; bases not matched to a gene: 8. The CDR3 spans 14 residues. CDR1 is MNHEY and CDR2 is SVGAGI in the germline V gene.

The rearrangement uses TRBV11-1 and TRBJ2-1; perhaps TRBD1 as D (7 bases). Germline values: CDR1 SGHAT, CDR2 FQDESV (reference sequence). This CDR3 has 15 residues. The V end was cut by 5 bases, the J end by 6 bases, with 17 bases between. CDR3 in DNA: TGTGCCAGCAGCCCAGACAGGGAGGCTAGCAATGAGCAGTTCTTC. Amino acid sequence: CASSPDREASNEQFF. Using reference TRBV11-1 and TRBJ2-1 for the parts outside the CDR3, the full variable domain is EAEVAQSPRYKITEKSQAVAFWCDPISGHATLYWYRQILGQGPELLVQFQDESVVDDSQLPKDRFSAERLKGVDSTLKIQPAELGDSAMYLCASSPDREASNEQFFGPGTRLTVL.

This rearrangement joins TRBV18 to TRBJ2-6, with TRBD1 matching over 8 bases. Germline values: CDR1 KGHSH, CDR2 LQKENI. The CDR3 totals 17 residues. V was clipped by 5 bases and J by 0 bases; unmatched bases: 6. CDR3 DNA sequence: TGTGCCAGCTCAGTAGGACAGGGAAACTCTGGGGCCAACGTCCTGACTTTC. It codes for CASSVGQGNSGANVLTF.

V gene TRBV9 combines with J gene TRBJ1-2, with D maybe TRBD1 (5 bases). This CDR3 has 13 residues. The germline V gene has CDR1 SGDLS and CDR2 YYNGEE. Trimming left V 1 base short and J 4 bases short, with 8 bases between. The DNA for the CDR3 is TGTGCCAGCAGCGTATCGGGGGGCTATGGCTACACCTTC. Its protein product is CASSVSGGYGYTF.

The chain links TRBV2 to TRBJ2-7, with TRBD1 matching 8 bases. The V gene end was trimmed by 2 bases and the J gene end by 3 bases; junction bases not matched to a gene: 12. There are 17 residues in the CDR3. CDR1 is SNHLY, CDR2 FYNNEI, per germline. The CDR3 loop is CASSENSWPGGGYEQYF. DNA for the CDR3: TGTGCCAGCAGTGAAAACTCCTGGCCAGGGGGCGGCTACGAGCAGTACTTC. Combining the CDR3 with reference TRBV2 and TRBJ2-7 gives the whole variable domain EPEVTQTPSHQVTQMGQEVILRCVPISNHLYFYWYRQILGQKVEFLVSFYNNEISEKSEIFDDQFSVERPDGSNFTLKIRSTKLEDSAMYFCASSENSWPGGGYEQYFGPGTRLTVT.

This sequence joins TRBV7-2 and TRBJ1-5; D possibly corresponds to TRBD1 (5 bases). CDR1 and CDR2 (germline): SGHTA, FQGNSA. V was shortened by 2 bases and J by 9 bases, with 14 bases between the two germline ends. The CDR3 length is 14 residues. The CDR3 reads CASSLQGELRPQHF. The CDR3 bases are TGTGCCAGCAGCTTACAGGGAGAACTAAGGCCCCAGCATTTT.